A single sample is the source of the 8 T cell receptor beta chains below, sequenced in a study of response to subunit inactivated influenza vaccine. TCRdb re-called the RT-PCR reads through MiXCR, storing one row per CDR3 protein. The sample has about 610,000 distinct CDR3 sequences, 12% to 15% seen once. The specimen was PBMCs from blood, collected 11 to 12 days after vaccination. The source of these receptors is a man in his fifties who received an inactivated influenza vaccine.

This clonotype turned up a few times. The V call is TRBV11-2, the J call TRBJ2-5, with 8 bases aligning to TRBD2. CDR3 length equals 16 residues. With V trimmed by 6 bases and J by 7 bases, 16 bases remained unmatched. From germline, CDR1 is SGHAT and CDR2 FQNNGV. The DNA for the CDR3 is TGTGCCAGCAGGTCATCCGGGACTAGGAGTTTAGTGACCCAGTACTTC. Protein: CASRSSGTRSLVTQYF.

This clonotype was seen a few times. The chain's CDR3 is CASKKRGDLTEQFF. CDR3 coding DNA: TGCGCCAGCAAGAAGCGGGGGGACTTGACGGAGCAGTTCTTC. J is TRBJ2-1 and V is TRBV10-2, with 9 bases that match TRBD2. The CDR3 has 14 amino acids. Germline V lookup: CDR1 WSHSY, CDR2 SAAADI. V gave up 7 bases and J gave up 10 bases; unmatched junction bases: 11.

This chain joins TRBV5-1 and TRBJ2-1; no firm D call. V gave up 4 bases and J gave up 9 bases, with 14 bases separating them. The germline CDR1 and CDR2 sequences are SGHRS and YFSETQ. The length of the CDR3 is 13 residues. CDR3 in DNA: TGCGCCAGCAGCGTACAACTGCGGTCTGAGCAGTTCTTC. It specifies CASSVQLRSEQFF. The complete variable domain, with remaining parts taken from reference TRBV5-1 and TRBJ2-1, reads KAGVTQTPRYLIKTRGQQVTLSCSPISGHRSVSWYQQTPGQGLQFLFEYFSETQRNKGNFPGRFSGRQFSNSRSEMNVSTLELGDSALYLCASSVQLRSEQFFGPGTRLTVL.

This clonotype was seen more than once but under ten times. CDR3 DNA sequence: TGCAGTGCCCGATCCGGGACAGGGCGCCAAGAGACCCAGTACTTC. As protein: CSARSGTGRQETQYF. The V and J genes are TRBV20-1 and TRBJ2-5; 9 positions match TRBD1. Trimming cost V 6 bases and J 1 base; bases outside gene matches: 9. Germline assignment: CDR1 DFQATT and CDR2 SNEGSKA (reference sequence). The CDR3 is 15 amino acids.

J is TRBJ1-2 and V is TRBV5-1; D gene uncertain. The V gene's germline CDR1 is SGHRS and CDR2 YFSETQ. V was clipped by 1 base and J by 0 bases, with 7 bases between them. The CDR3 loop spans 14 amino acids. CDR3 in DNA: TGCGCCAGCAGCTTGCAACCCACTAACTATGGCTACACCTTC. Translated: CASSLQPTNYGYTF.

This clonotype was recorded a few times. This chain links TRBV5-8 with TRBJ2-2, with 8 positions matching TRBD1. Trimming cost V 4 bases and J 0 bases; bases outside gene matches: 8. This CDR3 region has 17 residues. Germline CDR1 and CDR2: SGHTS and YDEGEE. The DNA of the CDR3 is TGTGCCAGCAGCCCATGGACAGGGCTATCGAACACCGGGGAGCTGTTTTTT. This codes for CASSPWTGLSNTGELFF.

This clonotype was seen more than once but under ten times. This chain connects TRBV7-2 to TRBJ1-5; TRBD1 is a possible D gene (6 bases). Trimming took off 4 bases at V and 1 base at J, with 11 bases between the two ends. Germline V CDR1 and CDR2: SGHTA, FQGNSA. CDR3 length: 15 amino acids. CDR3 amino acids: CASSWTVSSNQPQHF. The CDR3 DNA is TGTGCCAGCAGCTGGACAGTTTCGAGCAATCAGCCCCAGCATTTT.

This clonotype came up a few times. The chain recombines TRBV18 with TRBJ2-5, with 8 bases fitting TRBD1. Germline V gives CDR1 KGHSH, CDR2 LQKENI. With 1 base clipped from V and 4 bases from J, the junction kept 5 bases outside the gene matches. CDR3 length: 15 amino acids. The CDR3 nucleotides are TGTGCCAGCTCACCACGACAGGGGCAGGGAGAGACCCAGTACTTC. It codes for CASSPRQGQGETQYF.